Sequencing of this T cell receptor beta chain was carried out in a study of T cell repertoires in cytomegalovirus infection. TCRdb fed the reads into MiXCR, producing one record per CDR3 protein. Among roughly 920,000 distinct CDR3 sequences listed, more than 25% were seen once. Findings and limits, study-wide: Cumulative public TCR beta family frequency identified carriers of CMV plus the relevant HLA.

This clonotype is a singleton in its sample. Its antigen is unidentified. The sequences come from cultured CD8+ T cells from PBMCs, collected from culture after CMV antigen stimulation. The receptor's source is a human donor in good health (CMV status not recorded). Some clones in this sample may be carry-over from other donors' samples.

CDR3 sequence reads: CASRPPTRGTDTQYF. CDR3 sequence (DNA): TGTGCCAGCCGACCCCCCACTAGGGGCACAGATACGCAGTATTTT. The chain employs TRBV6-6 and TRBJ2-3; possibly TRBD2 for D (5 bases). The CDR3 contains 15 residues. The V gene's germline CDR1 is MNHNY and CDR2 SVGAGI (reference sequence). The V end lost 8 bases, the J end lost 1 base, and 16 bases lay between the germline ends.